Listed below are T cell receptor beta chains from one sample, sequenced in a study of regulatory T cells in long-lasting Graves disease. TCRdb recomputed calls from the multiplex PCR reads with MiXCR, one row per CDR3 protein. The profile shows 400,000 to 500,000 distinct CDR3 sequences, roughly 21% of them singletons. The sample consisted of peripheral blood mononuclear cells (PBMCs), taken when the disease was refractory, from a patient treated with antithyroid drugs. These receptors all stem from a female donor with Graves disease. The CDR3 runs from the conserved cysteine through the conserved F or W. A D gene is named only where the DNA matches it firmly. Clone size is not always given. Where it is, it says once, few, many or a class for expanded clones.

- TRBJ1-2 - TRBV19 14 TGTGCCAGTAGTGAGGGACACAGTGTCTATGGCTACACCTTC CASSEGHSVYGYTF
- TRBJ2-4 many TRBV15 14 TGTGCCACCAGCAGCCCCGAGGTGTTAAACATTCAGTACTTC CATSSPEVLNIQYF
- TRBJ2-4 many TRBV11-3 14 TGTGCCAGCAGCCCCTCCACAGGGTCGAGCATTCAGTACTTC CASSPSTGSSIQYF
TRBD1 TRBJ1-5 once TRBV10-3 14 TGTGCCATCCGGACAGGGGGGAACAATCAGCCCCAGCATTTT CAIRTGGNNQPQHF
TRBD2 TRBJ2-1 few TRBV4-2 17 TGTGCCAGCAGCCAAGGACTAGCGGCAAGCTCCTACAATGAGCAGTTCTTC CASSQGLAASSYNEQFF
- TRBJ1-1 many TRBV28 14 TGTGCCAGCAGACCTCCCAGGGATAACACTGAAGCTTTCTTT CASRPPRDNTEAFF
- TRBJ2-7 - TRBV6-5 13 TGTGCCAGCAGTTCCATCCTGGGCCACGAGCAGTACTTC CASSSILGHEQYF
- TRBJ2-7 few TRBV29-1 13 TGCAGCGTCCTGGCAGGGGCGGACTACGAGCAGTACTTC CSVLAGADYEQYF
TRBD1 TRBJ1-2 - TRBV12-3/TRBV12-4 14 TGTGCCAGCAGTTTAGACCCACAGGGGGCCTGGCCCACCTTC CASSLDPQGAWPTF
- TRBJ1-6 many TRBV27 16 TGTGCCAGCAGCCCGAGGGGTGTACACTATAATTCACCCCTCCACTTT CASSPRGVHYNSPLHF
- TRBJ2-7 - TRBV28 17 TGTGCCAGCAGTTTATATTCAGACAGCCCGGCCTCCTACGAGCAGTACTTC CASSLYSDSPASYEQYF